The clone carrying this TCR beta chain was detected only a few times. This sample stems from a study of cytomegalovirus exposure and HLA in healthy donors. Study at large: About 85 million unique TCRs from HLA-typed donors were held in an early release of data.

In the PCR, 60 Vbeta and 13 Jbeta primers were used. The data were produced by immunoSEQ multiplex PCR, yet TCRdb's version contains in-frame clones alone and is incomplete. The top ten clones hold approximately 6.4% of a sample with more than 100,000 clones, 60% to 75% of them seen once. This clonotype was obtained from a woman between 45 and 65 years old in good health and CMV-seropositive. Material for sequencing was PBMCs.

The CDR3 loop is CASSTGQLNIQYF. DNA for the CDR3: TGTGCCAGCAGCACAGGACAGTTAAACATTCAGTACTTC. This chain connects TRBV5-4 to TRBJ2-4, with D possibly being TRBD1 (6 bases). Germline assignment: CDR1 SGHNT and CDR2 YYREEE (reference sequence). V lost 4 bases and J 6 bases, leaving 11 bases between the germline ends. The length of the CDR3 is 13 residues.